This TCR beta chain was recovered during a study of T-cell memory formation after mild COVID-19. Study-level points and caveats: Detection of some responders pre-infection suggested pre-existing cross-reactive memory T cells participated. Among clones contracting day 15 to 85, CD4/CD8 was balanced, whereas later expanders leaned CD4+.

One entry per CDR3 protein, called by TCRdb with MiXCR from the 5' RACE reads. This table has about 320,000 distinct CDR3 sequences, about 13% appearing once. Concerning this clonotype: As yet, its antigen is unknown.

V dropped 1 base and J dropped 4 bases, with 13 bases sitting between them. Germline V CDR1 and CDR2: SEHNR, FQNEAQ (reference sequence). The CDR3 sequence is 15 residues long. The sequence derives from a man aged 18 to 30 who had mild COVID-19 (a few samples of this study predate the infection). Cell type and time point are not known. This chain joins TRBV7-9 and TRBJ2-5, with D tentatively TRBD2 (6 bases). Sequencing was done on a sample of PBMCs or a T cell subset sorted from them (not recorded which). CDR3 amino acids: CASSLGTRGGETQYF. CDR3 bases: TGTGCCAGCAGCTTAGGTACACGGGGAGGAGAGACCCAGTACTTC.